The clone carrying this TCR beta chain was detected only a few times. The entry originates in a study of T-cell memory formation after mild COVID-19. TCRdb analysed the 5' RACE reads with MiXCR anew, one entry per CDR3 protein. This table has almost 350,000 distinct CDR3 sequences, around a fifth appearing once. J was trimmed by 6 bases and V by 4 bases; bases with no gene match: 5. This CDR3 has 13 residues. Germline V gene data show CDR1 as ENHRY and CDR2 as SYGVKD. The V and J genes are TRBV10-3 and TRBJ2-7; 8 bases map to TRBD1. This receptor was obtained from a man between 18 and 29 years old who had mild COVID-19 (a few samples of this study predate the infection). Cell type and time point are not known. Sequencing was performed on PBMCs or a T cell subset sorted from them (not recorded which). The CDR3 is CAISVQGAGEQYV. The CDR3 DNA follows: TGTGCCATCAGTGTCCAGGGGGCAGGCGAGCAGTACGTC.